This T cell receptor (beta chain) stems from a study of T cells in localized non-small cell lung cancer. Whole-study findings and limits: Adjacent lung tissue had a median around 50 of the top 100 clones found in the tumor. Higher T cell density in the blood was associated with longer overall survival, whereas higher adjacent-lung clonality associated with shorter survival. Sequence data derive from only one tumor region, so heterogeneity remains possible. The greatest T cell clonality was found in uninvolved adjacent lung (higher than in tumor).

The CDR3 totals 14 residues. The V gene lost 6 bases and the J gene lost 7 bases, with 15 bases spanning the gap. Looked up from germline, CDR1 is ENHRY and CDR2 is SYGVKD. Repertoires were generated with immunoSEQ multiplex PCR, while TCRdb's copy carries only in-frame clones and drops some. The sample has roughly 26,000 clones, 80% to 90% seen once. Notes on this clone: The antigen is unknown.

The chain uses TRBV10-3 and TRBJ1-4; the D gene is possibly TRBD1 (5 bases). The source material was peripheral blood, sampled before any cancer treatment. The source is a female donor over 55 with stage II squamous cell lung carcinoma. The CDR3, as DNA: TGTGCCATCAGCCTAGGCAGGGAGGGTGAAAAACTGTTTTTT. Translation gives CAISLGREGEKLFF.